This TCR beta chain stems from a study of technical replicates of blood from a few donors. Some clones are missing from TCRdb's copy, which holds only in-frame ones; the method was immunoSEQ multiplex PCR. This table holds under 85,000 clones, 93% found once. CDR1 and CDR2 (germline): MGHRA, YSYEKL. The CDR3 has 19 residues. Losses at the gene ends were 4 bases for V and 0 bases for J; bases not matched to a gene: 12. This clonotype originated in a human donor in good health. Material for sequencing was T cells isolated from PBMCs. This rearrangement joins TRBV4-1 to TRBJ2-6; TRBD2 matches 7 bases. The CDR3 bases are TGCGCCAGCAGCCGGGGGGGGTTGACATCGGTCTCTGGGGCCAACGTCCTGACTTTC. This codes for CASSRGGLTSVSGANVLTF.